This T cell receptor (beta chain) was identified in a study of blood T cell repertoires in COVID-19. Study summary: Donors in the United States, Italy and Spain gave samples during acute or convalescent COVID-19. PBMCs, B-cell-depleted T cells, or T cells were the source of the cDNA or gDNA that made up the material.

Some clones are missing from TCRdb's copy, which holds only in-frame ones; the method was immunoSEQ multiplex PCR. The sample has approximately 670,000 clones, about 90% seen once. After removal of 0 bases from V and 8 bases from J, the junction contained 4 bases not matched to a gene. Germline V gene lookup returns CDR1 SGHDT and CDR2 YYEEEE. The CDR3 is 14 amino acids. What was sequenced was peripheral blood. The rearrangement joins TRBV5-6 to TRBJ2-1; 8 nucleotides agree with TRBD1. This TCR was sampled from a woman aged 18-29 years with acute or convalescent COVID-19. CDR3 nucleotide sequence: TGTGCCAGCAGCTTGGGCCCAGGGGGCTATGAGCAGTTCTTC. This translates into CASSLGPGGYEQFF. Filled out from reference TRBV5-6 and TRBJ2-1, the complete variable domain reads DAGVTQSPTHLIKTRGQQVTLRCSPKSGHDTVSWYQQALGQGPQFIFQYYEEEERQRGNFPDRFSGHQFPNYSSELNVNALLLGDSALYLCASSLGPGGYEQFFGPGTRLTVL.